The clone carrying this T cell receptor (beta chain) was found many times. TCRdb passed the RT-PCR reads through MiXCR, listing each CDR3 protein once. The table shows about 700,000 distinct CDR3 sequences, with about 14% occurring only once. V gave up 2 bases and J gave up 2 bases, with 9 bases separating them. CDR1 and CDR2 from the germline V gene are SQVTM and ANQGSEA. The CDR3 length is 13 residues. This chain joins TRBV29-1 and TRBJ1-1; D not certain. This sequence was found in a female donor in good health, serving as a healthy control. The sample comprised memory CD4+ T cells from blood. The CDR3 bases are TGCAGCGTTGAACAGGACTTAAACACTGAAGCTTTCTTT. Translating it yields CSVEQDLNTEAFF.